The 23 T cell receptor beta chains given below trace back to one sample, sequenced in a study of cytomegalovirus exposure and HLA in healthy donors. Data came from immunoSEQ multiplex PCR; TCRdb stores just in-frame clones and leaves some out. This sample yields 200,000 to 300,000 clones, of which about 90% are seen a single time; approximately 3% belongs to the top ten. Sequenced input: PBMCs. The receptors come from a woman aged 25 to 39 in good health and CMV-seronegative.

CDR3 sequence (DNA): TGCACCAGCAGCCAAGATCCAAAAAGCGGGAGGGCCTACGAGCAGTACTTC. Translating it yields CTSSQDPKSGRAYEQYF. V gene TRBV1 combines with J gene TRBJ2-7; TRBD2, the table's D call, lacks a check against the DNA. TRBV1 is recorded as a pseudogene. There are 17 residues in the CDR3.

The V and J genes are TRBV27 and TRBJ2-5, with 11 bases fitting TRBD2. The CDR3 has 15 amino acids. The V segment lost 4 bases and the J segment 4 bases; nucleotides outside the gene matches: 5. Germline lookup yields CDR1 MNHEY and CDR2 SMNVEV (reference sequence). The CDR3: CASSYASGRRETQYF. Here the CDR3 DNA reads TGTGCCAGCAGTTACGCTAGCGGGAGGAGAGAGACCCAGTACTTC.

CDR3 in DNA: TGTGCCAGTAGGACCGGGACAGGTACCTACGAGCAGTACTTC. Translated: CASRTGTGTYEQYF. The chain joins TRBV19 to TRBJ2-7; 8 nucleotides align to TRBD1. The CDR3 has 14 amino acids. CDR1 and CDR2 from the germline V gene are LNHDA and SQIVND (reference sequence). V dropped 6 bases and J dropped 2; count of bases not matched to a gene: 6.

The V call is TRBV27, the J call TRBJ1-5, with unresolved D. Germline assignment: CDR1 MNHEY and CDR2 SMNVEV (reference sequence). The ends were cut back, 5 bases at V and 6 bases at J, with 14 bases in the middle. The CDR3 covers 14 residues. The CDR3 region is CASSTFLGFQPQHF. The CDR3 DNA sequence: TGTGCCAGCAGTACGTTCCTAGGCTTTCAGCCCCAGCATTTT.

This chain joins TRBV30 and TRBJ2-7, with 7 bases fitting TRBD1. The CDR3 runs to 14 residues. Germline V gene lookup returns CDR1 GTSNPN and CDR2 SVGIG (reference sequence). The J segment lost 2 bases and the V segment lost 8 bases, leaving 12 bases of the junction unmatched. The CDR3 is CAVRDRLVAYEQYF. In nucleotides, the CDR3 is TGTGCCGTCCGGGACAGACTCGTTGCCTACGAGCAGTACTTC.

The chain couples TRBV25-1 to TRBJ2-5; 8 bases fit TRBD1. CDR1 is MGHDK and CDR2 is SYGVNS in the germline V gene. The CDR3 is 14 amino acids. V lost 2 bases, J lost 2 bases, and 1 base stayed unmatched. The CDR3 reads CASSEGQGQETQYF. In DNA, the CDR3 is TGTGCCAGCAGTGAAGGACAGGGACAAGAGACCCAGTACTTC.

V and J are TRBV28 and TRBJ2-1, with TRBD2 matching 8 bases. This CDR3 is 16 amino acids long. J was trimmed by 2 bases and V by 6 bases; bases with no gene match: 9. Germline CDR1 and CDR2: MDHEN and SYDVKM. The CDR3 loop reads CASSPGGEVPYNEQFF. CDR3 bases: TGTGCCAGCAGCCCCGGGGGGGAGGTCCCCTACAATGAGCAGTTCTTC.

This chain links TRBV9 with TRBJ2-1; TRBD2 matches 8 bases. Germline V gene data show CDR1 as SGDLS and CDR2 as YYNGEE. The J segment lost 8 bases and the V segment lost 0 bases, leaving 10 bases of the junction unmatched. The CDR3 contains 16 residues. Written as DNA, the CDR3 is TGTGCCAGCAGCGTAGGCGGGGGAGGACTAGCCGATGAGCAGTTCTTC. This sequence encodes CASSVGGGGLADEQFF. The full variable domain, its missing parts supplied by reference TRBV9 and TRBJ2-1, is DSGVTQTPKHLITATGQRVTLRCSPRSGDLSVYWYQQSLDQGLQFLIQYYNGEERAKGNILERFSAQQFPDLHSELNLSSLELGDSALYFCASSVGGGGLADEQFFGPGTRLTVL.

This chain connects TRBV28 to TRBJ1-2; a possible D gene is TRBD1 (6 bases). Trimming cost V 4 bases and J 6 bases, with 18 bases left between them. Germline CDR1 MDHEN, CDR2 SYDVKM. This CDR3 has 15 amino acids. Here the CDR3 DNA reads TGTGCCAGCAGTTCAGGATCTTTATGGGACAATGGCTACACCTTC. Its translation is CASSSGSLWDNGYTF.

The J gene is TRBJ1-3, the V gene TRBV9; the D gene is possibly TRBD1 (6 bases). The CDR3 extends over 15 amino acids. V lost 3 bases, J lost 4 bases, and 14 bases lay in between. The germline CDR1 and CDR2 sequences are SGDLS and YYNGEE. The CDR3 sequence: CASSASGGGGNTIYF. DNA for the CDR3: TGTGCCAGCAGCGCGAGCGGGGGCGGCGGAAACACCATATATTTT.

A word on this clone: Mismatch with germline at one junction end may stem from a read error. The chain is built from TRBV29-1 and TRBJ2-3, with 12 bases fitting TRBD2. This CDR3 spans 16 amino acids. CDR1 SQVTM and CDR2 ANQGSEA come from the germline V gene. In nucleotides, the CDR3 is TGCAGCGTAGAAGTCACTAGCGGGAGGCCCACAGATACGCAGTATTTT. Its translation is CSVEVTSGRPTDTQYF.

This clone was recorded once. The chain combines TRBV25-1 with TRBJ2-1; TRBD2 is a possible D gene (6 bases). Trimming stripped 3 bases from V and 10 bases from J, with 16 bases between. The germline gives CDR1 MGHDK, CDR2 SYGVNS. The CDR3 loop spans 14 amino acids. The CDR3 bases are TGTGCCAGCAGTGACCCCGGACTATCTTGGGAGCAGTTCTTC. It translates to CASSDPGLSWEQFF.

The CDR3 here is CASSVWTGTLNTEAFF. The CDR3 DNA follows: TGCGCCAGCAGTGTTTGGACAGGGACCCTGAACACTGAAGCTTTCTTT. V is TRBV23-1 and J is TRBJ1-1; 8 bases are shared with TRBD1. TRBV23-1 is sorted into the ORF group, with uncertain function. J lost 0 bases, V lost 5 bases, and 8 bases had no gene match. The CDR3 is 16 residues long.

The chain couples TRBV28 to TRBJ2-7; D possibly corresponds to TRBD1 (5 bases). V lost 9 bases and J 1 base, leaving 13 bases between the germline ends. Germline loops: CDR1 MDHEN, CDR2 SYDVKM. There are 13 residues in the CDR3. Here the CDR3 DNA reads TGTGCCAGTGTACAGGCCCCTTCCTACGAGCAGTACTTC. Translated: CASVQAPSYEQYF.

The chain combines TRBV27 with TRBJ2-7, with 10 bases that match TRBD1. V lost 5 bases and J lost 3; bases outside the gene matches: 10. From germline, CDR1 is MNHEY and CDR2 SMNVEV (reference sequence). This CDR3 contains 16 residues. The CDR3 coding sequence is TGTGCCAGCAGTCCTTTTGGGGGACAGGGGAACTACGAGCAGTACTTC. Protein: CASSPFGGQGNYEQYF.

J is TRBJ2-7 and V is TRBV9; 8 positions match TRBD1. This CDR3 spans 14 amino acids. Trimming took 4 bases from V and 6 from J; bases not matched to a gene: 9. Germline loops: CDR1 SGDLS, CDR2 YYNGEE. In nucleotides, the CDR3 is TGTGCCAGCAGCACCCGGCAGGGGGCTGGCGAGCAGTACTTC. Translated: CASSTRQGAGEQYF.

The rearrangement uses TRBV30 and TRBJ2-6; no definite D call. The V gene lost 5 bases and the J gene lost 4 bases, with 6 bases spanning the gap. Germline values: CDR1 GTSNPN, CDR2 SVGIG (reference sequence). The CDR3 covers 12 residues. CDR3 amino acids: CAWGPGANVLTF. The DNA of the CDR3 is TGTGCCTGGGGGCCCGGGGCCAACGTCCTGACTTTC.

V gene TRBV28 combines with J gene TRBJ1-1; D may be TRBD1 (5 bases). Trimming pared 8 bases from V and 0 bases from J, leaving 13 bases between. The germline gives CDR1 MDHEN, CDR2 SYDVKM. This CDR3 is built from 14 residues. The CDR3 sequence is CASLPGGLNTEAFF. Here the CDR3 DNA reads TGTGCCAGCCTGCCTGGGGGTCTGAACACTGAAGCTTTCTTT.

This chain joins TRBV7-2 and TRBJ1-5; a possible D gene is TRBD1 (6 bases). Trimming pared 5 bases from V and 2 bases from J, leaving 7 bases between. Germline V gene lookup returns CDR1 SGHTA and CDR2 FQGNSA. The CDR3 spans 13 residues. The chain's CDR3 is CASSTGRNQPQHF. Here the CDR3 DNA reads TGTGCCAGCAGCACAGGGCGCAATCAGCCCCAGCATTTT.

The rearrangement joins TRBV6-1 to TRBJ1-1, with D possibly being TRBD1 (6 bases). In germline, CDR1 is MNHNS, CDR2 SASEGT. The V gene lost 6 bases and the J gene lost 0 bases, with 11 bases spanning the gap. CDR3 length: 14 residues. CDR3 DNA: TGTGCCAGCAGCGGGACATTCATGAACACTGAAGCTTTCTTT. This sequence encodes CASSGTFMNTEAFF.

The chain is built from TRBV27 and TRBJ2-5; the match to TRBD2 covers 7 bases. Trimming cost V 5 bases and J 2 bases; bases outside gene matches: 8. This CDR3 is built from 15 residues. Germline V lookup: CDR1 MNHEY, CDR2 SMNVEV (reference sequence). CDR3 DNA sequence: TGTGCCAGCAGTGGCGGGAGCGATCGGCAAGAGACCCAGTACTTC. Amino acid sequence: CASSGGSDRQETQYF.

DNA of the CDR3: TGTGCCAGCAGTGAAGCCAAAAGCAATCAGCCCCAGCATTTT. Its translation: CASSEAKSNQPQHF. V is TRBV6-1 and J is TRBJ1-5; the D is unclear. The germline CDR1 and CDR2 sequences are MNHNS and SASEGT. Trimming took off 0 bases at V and 1 base at J, with 4 bases between the two ends. The CDR3 consists of 14 residues.

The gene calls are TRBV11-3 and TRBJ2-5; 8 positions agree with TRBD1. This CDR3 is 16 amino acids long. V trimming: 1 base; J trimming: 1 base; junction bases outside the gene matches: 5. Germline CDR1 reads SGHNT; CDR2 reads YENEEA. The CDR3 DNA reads TGTGCCAGCAGCTTAGGGGCCGGGACAGGCCAAGAGACCCAGTACTTC. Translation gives CASSLGAGTGQETQYF.